This is a list of T cell receptor beta chains from one sample in a study of blood T cell repertoires in COVID-19. Produced via immunoSEQ multiplex PCR; TCRdb's table is partial and in-frame only. The table lists 150,000 to 200,000 clones, approximately 86% of them singletons. Sequences were obtained from peripheral blood. These receptors came from a man older than 75 with COVID-19, enrolled during active disease. Each CDR3 is given with its conserved first and last residue. D genes are given only for firm matches. For some rows the clone size is stated as once, few or many, or as a class when expanded; others skip it.

j_gene | d_gene | abundance | v_gene | CDR3nt | CDR3aa
TRBJ1-2 | TRBD1 | . | TRBV5-4 | TGTGCCAGCAGCGTCGTACAGGGGGTCGGTGGCTACACCTTC | CASSVVQGVGGYTF
TRBJ1-6 | . | . | TRBV6-2/TRBV6-3 | TGTGCCAGCAGTGGTAGGGACACCGGGACGGGGTATAATTCACCCCTCCACTTT | CASSGRDTGTGYNSPLHF
TRBJ1-5 | . | . | TRBV10-3 | TGTGCCATCAGTGAGTCGGACTTTCATAGCAATCAGCCCCAGCATTTT | CAISESDFHSNQPQHF
TRBJ1-6 | . | . | TRBV19 | TGTGCCAGTAGTACCCGGGGGGCTCCTGATTCACCCCTCCACTTT | CASSTRGAPDSPLHF
TRBJ1-3 | TRBD1 | . | TRBV5-1 | TGCGCCAGCAGCTTGGACCGGGACAGGGGGTCCACGCGCGGAAACACCATATATTTT | CASSLDRDRGSTRGNTIYF
TRBJ1-1 | TRBD1 | . | TRBV18 | TGTGCCAGCTCCTTCGGGACAGGGAACACTGAAGCTTTCTTT | CASSFGTGNTEAFF
TRBJ2-3 | TRBD2 | . | TRBV9 | TGTGCCAGCAGCCCGACTAGCGGGGGGCACACAGATACGCAGTATTTT | CASSPTSGGHTDTQYF
TRBJ1-2 | . | . | TRBV3-1/TRBV3-2 | TGTGCCAGCAGCCAAGACACGAGGAGCTATGGCTACACCTTC | CASSQDTRSYGYTF
TRBJ1-2 | . | . | TRBV7-9 | TGTGCCAGCAGCTTAGGACAGCTGAACTATGGCTACACCTTC | CASSLGQLNYGYTF
TRBJ2-2 | TRBD1 | . | TRBV7-3 | TGTGCCAGCAGCTCAGGGGGCGAGGTTCCCGGGGAGCTGTTTTTT | CASSSGGEVPGELFF
TRBJ1-2 | TRBD1 | . | TRBV7-9 | TGTGCCAGCAGCTTAGCCGGGACAGGGATGAATGGCTACACCTTC | CASSLAGTGMNGYTF
TRBJ2-7 | TRBD2 | . | TRBV5-5 | TGTGCCAGCAGCTTGGAGGCTAGCGGGGGCTACGAGCAGTACTTC | CASSLEASGGYEQYF
TRBJ1-5 | . | . | TRBV19 | TGTGCCACTAGGAGTATAGCCAATCAGCCCCAGCATTTT | CATRSIANQPQHF
TRBJ1-2 | TRBD1 | . | TRBV7-9 | TGTGCCAGCAGCCAAGACAGGGGGCATGGTGGCTACACCTTC | CASSQDRGHGGYTF
TRBJ1-5 | TRBD1 | . | TRBV19 | TGTGCCAGTAGTACCCTCCTGGGACAGGGCAATCAGCCCCAGCATTTT | CASSTLLGQGNQPQHF
TRBJ2-3 | TRBD1 | . | TRBV5-1 | TGCGCCAGCAGCTTGAAGACAGGGGCTAGCACAGATACGCAGTATTTT | CASSLKTGASTDTQYF
TRBJ2-3 | . | . | TRBV6-5 | TGTGCCAGCAGTTACTCGCACTCGCCGTCGGATACGCAGTATTTT | CASSYSHSPSDTQYF
TRBJ1-4 | . | . | TRBV10-1 | TGCGCCAGCAGTGAGGGAGGCTATAATGAAAAACTGTTTTTT | CASSEGGYNEKLFF
TRBJ2-2 | . | once | TRBV21-1 | TGTGCCAGCAGCAAAGCCCCGACTAGAAGGAACACCGGGGAGCTGTTTTTT | CASSKAPTRRNTGELFF
TRBJ1-1 | . | . | TRBV9 | TGTGCCAGCAGCCCTTCGGGGGGCAGTTCGAAGGCTTTCTTT | CASSPSGGSSKAFF
TRBJ1-1 | TRBD1 | . | TRBV29-1 | TGCAGCGTTGGGGACAGGGTAGCTTTCTTT | CSVGDRVAFF
TRBJ2-7 | TRBD1 | . | TRBV6-5 | TGTGCCAGCAGTTTGGACACAGGGGGGTACGAGCAGTACTTC | CASSLDTGGYEQYF
TRBJ2-1 | TRBD2 | . | TRBV5-1 | TGCGCCAGCACCCCCGGCTTTAGCGGGAGCAGAGGCGAGCAGTTCTTC | CASTPGFSGSRGEQFF
TRBJ1-1 | . | . | TRBV5-1 | TGCGCCAGCAGCTTGGAGCAGGGTGCGGGGACTGAAGCTTTCTTT | CASSLEQGAGTEAFF
TRBJ1-5 | . | . | TRBV7-2 | TGTGCCAGCAGCGCACATGACAGTCAGCCCCAGCATTTT | CASSAHDSQPQHF
TRBJ2-3 | . | . | TRBV5-1 | TGCGCCAGCAGCCTCGGGGATACGCAGTATTTT | CASSLGDTQYF
TRBJ1-3 | . | once | TRBV6-1 | TGTGCCAGCAGCGAACTTTGGACTGTATCTGGAAACACCATATATTTT | CASSELWTVSGNTIYF
TRBJ2-7 | . | . | TRBV10-3 | TGTGCCATCAGTGAACGGGGGAGCTGGTACGAGCAGTACTTC | CAISERGSWYEQYF
TRBJ1-1 | . | . | TRBV14 | TGTGCCAGCAGCCAAGCCGACACTGAAGCTTTCTTT | CASSQADTEAFF
TRBJ1-6 | . | . | TRBV3-1/TRBV3-2 | TGTGCCAGCAGCCAAGAAGACGGGGGAAGGAATTCACCCCTCCACTTT | CASSQEDGGRNSPLHF
TRBJ1-2 | . | . | TRBV5-1 | TGCGCCAGCAGCCCTACAGGCCCGCCGGGCTACACCTTC | CASSPTGPPGYTF